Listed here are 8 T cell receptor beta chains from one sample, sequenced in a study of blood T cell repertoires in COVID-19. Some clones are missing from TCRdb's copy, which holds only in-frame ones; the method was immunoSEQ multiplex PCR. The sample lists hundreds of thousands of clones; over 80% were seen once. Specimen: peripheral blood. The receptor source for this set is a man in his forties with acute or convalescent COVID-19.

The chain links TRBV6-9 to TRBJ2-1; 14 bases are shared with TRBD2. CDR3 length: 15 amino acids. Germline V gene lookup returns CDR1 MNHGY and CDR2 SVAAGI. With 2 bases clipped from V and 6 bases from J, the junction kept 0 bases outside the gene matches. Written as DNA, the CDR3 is TGTGCCAGCAGTTATGGACTAGCGGGAGGCAATGAGCAGTTCTTC. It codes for CASSYGLAGGNEQFF.

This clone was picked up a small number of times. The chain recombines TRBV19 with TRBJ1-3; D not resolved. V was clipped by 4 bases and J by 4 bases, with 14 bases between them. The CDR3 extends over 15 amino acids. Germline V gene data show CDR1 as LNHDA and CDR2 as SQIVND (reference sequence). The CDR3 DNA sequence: TGTGCCAGTAGTACCCCGGGAAGGTACGGAAACACCATATATTTT. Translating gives CASSTPGRYGNTIYF.

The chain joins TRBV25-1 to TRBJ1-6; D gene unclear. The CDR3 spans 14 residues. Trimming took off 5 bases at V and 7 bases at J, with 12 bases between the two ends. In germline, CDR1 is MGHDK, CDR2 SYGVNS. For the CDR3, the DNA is TGTGCCAGCAGTCTTACAGTCCACAATTCACCCCTCCACTTT. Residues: CASSLTVHNSPLHF.

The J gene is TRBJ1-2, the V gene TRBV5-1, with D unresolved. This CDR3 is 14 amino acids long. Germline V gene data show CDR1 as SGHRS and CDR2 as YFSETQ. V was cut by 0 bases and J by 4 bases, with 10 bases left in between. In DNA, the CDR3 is TGCGCCAGCAGCTTGGCCCCGGGAGGCTATGGCTACACCTTC. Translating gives CASSLAPGGYGYTF.

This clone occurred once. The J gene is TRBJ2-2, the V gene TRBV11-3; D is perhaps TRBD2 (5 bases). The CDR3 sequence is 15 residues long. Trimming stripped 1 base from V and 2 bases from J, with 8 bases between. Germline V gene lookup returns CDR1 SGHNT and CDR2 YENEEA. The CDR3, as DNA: TGTGCCAGCAGCTTAGCGGACTCTAACACCGGGGAGCTGTTTTTT. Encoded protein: CASSLADSNTGELFF.

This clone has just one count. In DNA form, the CDR3 reads TGTGCCTGGAGAACTAGCGGACGGTACGAGCAGTACTTC. Residues: CAWRTSGRYEQYF. The chain has TRBV30 and TRBJ2-7; TRBD2 matches 8 bases. The ends lost 3 bases at V and 4 bases at J; junction bases unmatched: 5. This CDR3 region has 13 residues. Germline-derived CDR1 and CDR2 are GTSNPN and SVGIG (reference sequence).

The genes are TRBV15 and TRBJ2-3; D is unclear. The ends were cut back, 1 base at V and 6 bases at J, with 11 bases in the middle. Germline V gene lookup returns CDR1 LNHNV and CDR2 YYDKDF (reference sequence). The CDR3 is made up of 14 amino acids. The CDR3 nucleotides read TGTGCCACCAGCAGAGGAAACTCCCTGGATACGCAGTATTTT. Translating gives CATSRGNSLDTQYF.

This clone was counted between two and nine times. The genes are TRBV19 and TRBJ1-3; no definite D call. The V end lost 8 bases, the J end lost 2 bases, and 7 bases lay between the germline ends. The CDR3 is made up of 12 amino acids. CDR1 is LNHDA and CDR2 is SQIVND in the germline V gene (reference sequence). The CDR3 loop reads CASAVAGNTIYF. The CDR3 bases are TGTGCCAGTGCCGTAGCTGGAAACACCATATATTTT.